This TCR beta chain was retrieved from a study of response to subunit inactivated influenza vaccine. This clonotype was counted many times. MiXCR, run by TCRdb on the RT-PCR reads, gives a single entry per CDR3 protein. The sample carries 150,000 to 200,000 distinct CDR3 sequences, less than 15% recorded once. CDR3 length: 16 amino acids. V was clipped by 5 bases and J by 1 base, with 15 bases between them. CDR1 and CDR2 (germline): MNHEY, SVGEGT. Separately, the same data were catalogued under a study of T cells expressing NK-cell markers. Per that study: Libraries used 5'RACE template switching adding universal primer site and UMIs. Researchers got TCR beta repertoires out of sorted CD3+CD56+NKG2C+, CD3+CD56+NKG2C- and CD3+CD56-NKG2C+ T cells. Serological testing identified seven of the eight sequenced donors as HCMV-seropositive and one as seronegative. Expanded clones of NKG2C+ T cells had an unclear HCMV specificity.

Sample: CD8+ T cells sorted from PBMCs, taken less than 13 days after vaccination. V gene TRBV6-2 or TRBV6-3 combines with J gene TRBJ2-1, with D perhaps TRBD1 (5 bases). This clonotype was obtained from a man in his fifties or sixties who received an inactivated influenza vaccine. In DNA form, the CDR3 reads TGTGCCAGCAGTAGGGGCCAGGGCTTGTCCTACAATGAGCAGTTCTTC. It translates to CASSRGQGLSYNEQFF.